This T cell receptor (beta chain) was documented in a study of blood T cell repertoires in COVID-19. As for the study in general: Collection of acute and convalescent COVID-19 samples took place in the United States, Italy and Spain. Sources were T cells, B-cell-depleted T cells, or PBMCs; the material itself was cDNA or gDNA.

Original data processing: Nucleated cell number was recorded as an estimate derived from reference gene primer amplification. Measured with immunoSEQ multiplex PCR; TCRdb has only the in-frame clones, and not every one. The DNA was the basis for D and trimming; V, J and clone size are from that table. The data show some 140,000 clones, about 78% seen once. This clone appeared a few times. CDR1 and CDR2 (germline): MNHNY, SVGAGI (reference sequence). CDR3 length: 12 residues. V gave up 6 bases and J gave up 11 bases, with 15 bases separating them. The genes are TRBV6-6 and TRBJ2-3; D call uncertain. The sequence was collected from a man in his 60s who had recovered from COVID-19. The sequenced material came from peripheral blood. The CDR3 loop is CASSPALEKQYF. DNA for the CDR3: TGTGCCAGCAGCCCTGCGTTGGAGAAGCAGTATTTT.